These T cell receptor beta chains were read from a single sample in a study of T cell responses to AZD1222 COVID-19 vaccine. Profiling relied on immunoSEQ multiplex PCR, and the TCRdb table lists in-frame clones only, not all of them. Among 95,000 to 100,000 clones, less than 90% were seen once, and the ten largest hold approximately 15%. The specimen was peripheral blood, collected on day 0 of AZD1222 vaccination. The receptors were sampled from an adult in good health. The CDR3 runs from the conserved cysteine through the conserved F or W. D genes are given only for firm matches. Clone size is not always given. Where it is, it says once, few, many or a class for expanded clones.

abundance,d_gene,v_gene,j_gene,CDR3aa,CDR3nt
-,-,TRBV4-1,TRBJ2-7,CASSQDNSAYEQYF,TGCGCCAGCAGCCAAGATAATTCGGCCTACGAGCAGTACTTC
once,-,TRBV5-1,TRBJ1-2,CATSDGYGYTF,TGCGCCACTTCGGACGGCTATGGCTACACCTTC
-,-,TRBV19,TRBJ1-5,CASSIGEPQHF,TGTGCCAGTAGTATCGGGGAGCCCCAGCATTTT
-,TRBD2,TRBV28,TRBJ2-1,CASSSVGRSSYNEQFF,TGTGCCAGCAGTTCCGTCGGGAGGTCGTCCTACAATGAGCAGTTCTTC
-,TRBD2,TRBV7-2,TRBJ2-1,CASARTSGYNEQFF,TGTGCCAGCGCTCGGACTAGCGGATACAATGAGCAGTTCTTC
few,-,TRBV7-7,TRBJ2-5,CASSFGRGETQYF,TGTGCCAGCAGCTTTGGCAGGGGAGAGACCCAGTACTTC
-,-,TRBV19,TRBJ2-3,CTSSIDRASTQYF,TGTACCAGTAGTATAGATCGTGCCTCTACGCAGTATTTT
-,TRBD1,TRBV6-5,TRBJ2-5,CASSQVQGKETQYF,TGTGCCAGCAGTCAGGTACAGGGGAAAGAGACCCAGTACTTC
-,-,TRBV12-3/TRBV12-4,TRBJ2-1,CASSWGMNEQFF,TGTGCCAGCAGTTGGGGTATGAATGAGCAGTTCTTC
-,-,TRBV28,TRBJ1-5,CASSYYSNQPQHF,TGTGCCAGCAGCTATTATAGCAATCAGCCCCAGCATTTT
-,-,TRBV11-2,TRBJ2-5,CASTDIGERETQYF,TGTGCCAGCACCGATATCGGGGAGAGGGAGACCCAGTACTTC
once,TRBD2,TRBV15,TRBJ2-3,CATSRAPGLAGGAETDTQYF,TGTGCCACCAGCAGAGCCCCGGGACTAGCGGGAGGGGCCGAAACAGATACGCAGTATTTT